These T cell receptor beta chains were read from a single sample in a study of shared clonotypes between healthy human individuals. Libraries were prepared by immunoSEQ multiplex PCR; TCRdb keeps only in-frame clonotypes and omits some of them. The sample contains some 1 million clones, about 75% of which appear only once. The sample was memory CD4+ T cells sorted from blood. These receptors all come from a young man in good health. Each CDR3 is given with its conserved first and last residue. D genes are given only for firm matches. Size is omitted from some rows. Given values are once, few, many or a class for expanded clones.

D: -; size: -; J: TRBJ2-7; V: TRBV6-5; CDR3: CASSKGGANSYEQYF; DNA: TGTGCCAGCAGTAAAGGGGGGGCGAACTCCTACGAGCAGTACTTC
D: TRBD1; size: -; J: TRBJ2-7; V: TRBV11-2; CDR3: CASSLGGGREQYF; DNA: TGTGCCAGCAGCTTAGGAGGGGGCCGCGAGCAGTACTTC
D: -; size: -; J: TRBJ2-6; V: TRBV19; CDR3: CASSSWLKPSGANVLTF; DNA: TGTGCCAGTAGTAGCTGGCTAAAACCCTCTGGGGCCAACGTCCTGACTTTC
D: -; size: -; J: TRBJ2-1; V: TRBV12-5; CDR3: CASGLVLMDLQGFF; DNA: TGTGCTAGTGGTTTGGTACTAATGGATCTACAAGGGTTCTTC
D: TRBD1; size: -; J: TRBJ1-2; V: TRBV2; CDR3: CASSDLLGTGGNYGYTF; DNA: TGTGCCAGCAGTGACCTACTGGGGACAGGGGGAAACTATGGCTACACCTTC
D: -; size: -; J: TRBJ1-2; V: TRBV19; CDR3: CASSIGSDGYGYTF; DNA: TGTGCCAGTAGTATAGGGTCAGACGGCTATGGCTACACCTTC
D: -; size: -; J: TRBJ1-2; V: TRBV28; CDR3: CASSLMGDYGYTF; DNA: TGTGCCAGCTCGCTCATGGGCGACTATGGCTACACCTTC
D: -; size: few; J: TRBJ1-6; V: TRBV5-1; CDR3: CASSLGGTSPLHF; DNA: TGCGCCAGCAGCTTGGGGGGGACTTCACCCCTCCACTTT
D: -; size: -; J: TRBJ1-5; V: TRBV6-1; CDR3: CASSDPPGPSNQPQHF; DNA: TGTGCCAGCAGTGACCCGCCAGGGCCCTCAAATCAGCCCCAGCATTTT
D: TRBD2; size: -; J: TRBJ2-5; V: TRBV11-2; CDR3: CASSPIPWLAGVRETQYF; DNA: TGTGCCAGCAGCCCGATACCGTGGCTAGCGGGAGTCCGGGAGACCCAGTACTTC
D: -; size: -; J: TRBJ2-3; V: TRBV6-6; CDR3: CASSYEGSHTDTQYF; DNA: TGTGCCAGCAGTTACGAGGGGTCACACACAGATACGCAGTATTTT
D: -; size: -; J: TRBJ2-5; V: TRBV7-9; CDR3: CASSLGSGMETQYF; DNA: TGTGCCAGCAGCTTAGGTTCGGGGATGGAGACCCAGTACTTC
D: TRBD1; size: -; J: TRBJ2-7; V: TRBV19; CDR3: CASRGDRTYEQYF; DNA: TGTGCCAGTAGGGGGGACAGGACCTACGAGCAGTACTTC
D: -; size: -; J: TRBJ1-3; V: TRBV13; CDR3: CASSLDFRASGNTIYF; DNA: TGTGCCAGCAGCTTAGATTTCCGGGCGTCTGGAAACACCATATATTTT
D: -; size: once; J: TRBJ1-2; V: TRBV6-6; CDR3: CASIPRAGNYGYTF; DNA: TGTGCCAGCATCCCCAGGGCAGGGAACTATGGCTACACCTTC
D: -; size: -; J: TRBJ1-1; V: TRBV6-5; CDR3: CASSPYRDNTEAFF; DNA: TGTGCCAGCAGCCCCTACAGGGATAACACTGAAGCTTTCTTT
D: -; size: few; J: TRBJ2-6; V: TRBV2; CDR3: CASSAEGISGANVLTF; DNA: TGTGCCAGCAGTGCGGAGGGAATCTCTGGGGCCAACGTCCTGACTTTC
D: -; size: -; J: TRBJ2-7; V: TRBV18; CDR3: CASSPNQQSYEQYF; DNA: TGTGCCAGCTCACCAAACCAACAGTCCTACGAGCAGTACTTC
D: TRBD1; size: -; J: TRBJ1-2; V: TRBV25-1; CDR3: CASSGRGINYGYTF; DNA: TGTGCCAGCAGCGGCAGGGGGATCAACTATGGCTACACCTTC
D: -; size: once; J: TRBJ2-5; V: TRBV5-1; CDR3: CASSLALGATQETQYF; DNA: TGCGCCAGCAGCTTGGCCCTCGGGGCTACACAAGAGACCCAGTACTTC
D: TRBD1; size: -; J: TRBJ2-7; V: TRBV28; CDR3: CATRSGQRSYEQYF; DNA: TGTGCCACCAGATCGGGACAGAGATCCTACGAGCAGTACTTC
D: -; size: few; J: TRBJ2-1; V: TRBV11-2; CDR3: CASSLRDEQFF; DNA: TGTGCCAGCAGCCTAAGGGATGAGCAGTTCTTC
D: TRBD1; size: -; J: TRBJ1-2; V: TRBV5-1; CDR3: CASSTQGQGNYGYTF; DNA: TGCGCCAGCAGCACACAGGGACAGGGCAACTATGGCTACACCTTC
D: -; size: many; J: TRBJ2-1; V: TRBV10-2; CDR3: CASRTGLAGNEQFF; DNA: TGCGCCAGCAGAACAGGCCTCGCCGGCAATGAGCAGTTCTTC
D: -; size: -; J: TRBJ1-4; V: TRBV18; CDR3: CASSPLTGVKEKLFF; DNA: TGTGCCAGCTCACCGCTGACAGGAGTCAAAGAAAAACTGTTTTTT
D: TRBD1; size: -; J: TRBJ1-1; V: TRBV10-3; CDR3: CAIGTGHNTEAFF; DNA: TGTGCCATCGGGACAGGGCACAACACTGAAGCTTTCTTT
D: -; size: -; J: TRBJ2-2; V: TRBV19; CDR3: CASRVREGAGELFF; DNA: TGTGCCAGTAGGGTCCGGGAAGGGGCCGGGGAGCTGTTTTTT
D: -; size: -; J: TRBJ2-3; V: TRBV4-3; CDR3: CASSQEQGLDTQYF; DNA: TGCGCCAGCAGCCAGGAACAGGGTTTAGATACGCAGTATTTT
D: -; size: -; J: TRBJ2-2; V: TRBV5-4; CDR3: CASTRRGASGELFF; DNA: TGTGCCAGCACCCGTCGGGGGGCGTCCGGGGAGCTGTTTTTT
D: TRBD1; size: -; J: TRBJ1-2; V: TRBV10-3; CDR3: CAISEGTGSFGYTF; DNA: TGTGCCATCAGTGAGGGGACAGGGTCCTTCGGCTACACCTTC
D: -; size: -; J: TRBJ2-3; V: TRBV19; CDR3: CASTDSVGKGTDTQYF; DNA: TGTGCCAGTACCGATTCAGTTGGAAAGGGCACAGATACGCAGTATTTT
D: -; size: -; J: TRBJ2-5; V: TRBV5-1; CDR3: CASSYLTQRETQYF; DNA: TGCGCCAGCAGCTATTTGACTCAGCGAGAGACCCAGTACTTC
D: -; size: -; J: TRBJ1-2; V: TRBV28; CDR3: CASSLVSGFYGYTF; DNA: TGTGCCAGCAGTTTGGTCTCTGGGTTCTATGGCTACACCTTC
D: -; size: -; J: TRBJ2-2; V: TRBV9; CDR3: CASSVDKRGATGELFF; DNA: TGTGCCAGCAGCGTAGATAAACGGGGGGCAACCGGGGAGCTGTTTTTT
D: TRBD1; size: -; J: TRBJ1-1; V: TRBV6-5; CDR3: CASRGGTVENTEAFF; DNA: TGTGCCAGCAGAGGGGGGACAGTGGAGAACACTGAAGCTTTCTTT
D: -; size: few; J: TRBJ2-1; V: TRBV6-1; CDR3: CASRRLENNEQFF; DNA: TGTGCCAGCAGGAGACTCGAGAACAATGAGCAGTTCTTC
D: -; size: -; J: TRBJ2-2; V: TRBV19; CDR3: CASSATGTTGTGELFF; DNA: TGTGCCAGTAGTGCAACCGGGACAACGGGCACCGGGGAGCTGTTTTTT
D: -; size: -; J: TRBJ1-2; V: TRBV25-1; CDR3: CASSGGNGYTF; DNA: TGTGCCAGCAGTGGAGGGAATGGCTACACCTTC
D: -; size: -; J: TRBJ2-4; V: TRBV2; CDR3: CASSPSGALAKNIQYF; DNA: TGTGCCAGCAGCCCCTCCGGGGCTCTAGCCAAAAACATTCAGTACTTC
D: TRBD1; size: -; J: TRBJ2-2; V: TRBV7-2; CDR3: CASSAIGTGSVGELFF; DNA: TGTGCCAGCAGCGCTATCGGGACAGGGTCGGTCGGGGAGCTGTTTTTT
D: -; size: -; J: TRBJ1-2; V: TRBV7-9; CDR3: CAAGGSGYGYTF; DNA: TGTGCCGCGGGGGGATCTGGGTATGGCTACACCTTC
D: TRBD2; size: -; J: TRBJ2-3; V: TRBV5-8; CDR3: CASIAGTSPSTDTQYF; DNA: TGTGCCAGCATCGCCGGGACTAGTCCTAGCACAGATACGCAGTATTTT
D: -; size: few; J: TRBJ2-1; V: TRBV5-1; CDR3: CASGGALNEQFF; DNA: TGCGCCAGCGGGGGGGCTCTCAATGAGCAGTTCTTC
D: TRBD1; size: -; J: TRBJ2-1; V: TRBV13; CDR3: CASSSRQGLNEQFF; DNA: TGTGCCAGCAGCTCGCGACAGGGGCTGAATGAGCAGTTCTTC
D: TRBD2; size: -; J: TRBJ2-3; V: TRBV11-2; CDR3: CASSLGGGPGDTQYF; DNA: TGTGCCAGCAGCTTAGGCGGGGGGCCAGGAGATACGCAGTATTTT
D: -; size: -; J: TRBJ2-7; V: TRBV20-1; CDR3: CSARGLYEQYF; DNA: TGCAGTGCTAGGGGGCTTTACGAGCAGTACTTC
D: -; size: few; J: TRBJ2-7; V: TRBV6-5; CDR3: CASRPRANYEQYF; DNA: TGTGCCAGCAGACCCAGGGCCAACTACGAGCAGTACTTC